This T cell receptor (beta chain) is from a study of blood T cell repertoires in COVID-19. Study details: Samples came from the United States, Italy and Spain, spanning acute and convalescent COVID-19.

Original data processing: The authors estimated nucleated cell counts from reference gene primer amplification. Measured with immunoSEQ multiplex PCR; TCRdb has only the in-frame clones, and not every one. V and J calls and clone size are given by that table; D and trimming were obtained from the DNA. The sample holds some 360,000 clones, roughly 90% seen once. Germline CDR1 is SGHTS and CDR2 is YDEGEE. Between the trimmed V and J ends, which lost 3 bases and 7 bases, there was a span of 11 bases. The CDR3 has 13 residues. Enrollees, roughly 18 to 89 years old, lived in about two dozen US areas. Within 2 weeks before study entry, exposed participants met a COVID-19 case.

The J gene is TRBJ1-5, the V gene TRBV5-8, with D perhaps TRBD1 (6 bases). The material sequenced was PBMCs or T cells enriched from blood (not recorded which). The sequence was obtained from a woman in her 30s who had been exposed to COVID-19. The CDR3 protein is CASSWGLGQPQHF. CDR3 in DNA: TGTGCCAGCAGCTGGGGGCTAGGCCAGCCCCAGCATTTT.